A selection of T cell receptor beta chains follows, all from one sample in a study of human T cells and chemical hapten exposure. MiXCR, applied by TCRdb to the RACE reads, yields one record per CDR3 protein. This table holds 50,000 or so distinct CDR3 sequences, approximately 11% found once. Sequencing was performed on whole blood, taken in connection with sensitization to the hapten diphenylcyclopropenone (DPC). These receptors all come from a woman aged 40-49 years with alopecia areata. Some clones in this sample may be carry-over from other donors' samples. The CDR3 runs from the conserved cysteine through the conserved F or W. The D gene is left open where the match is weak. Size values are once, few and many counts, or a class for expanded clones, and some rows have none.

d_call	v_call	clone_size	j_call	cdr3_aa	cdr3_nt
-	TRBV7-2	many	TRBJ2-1	CASSLAVTYEGNEQFF	TGTGCCAGCAGCTTAGCTGTGACCTACGAGGGAAATGAGCAGTTCTTC
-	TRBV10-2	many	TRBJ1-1	CASSEWRGSGTEAFF	TGCGCCAGCAGTGAATGGAGGGGGTCGGGCACTGAAGCTTTCTTT
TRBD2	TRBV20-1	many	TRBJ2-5	CSASDSGRASETQYF	TGCAGTGCTAGTGATAGCGGGAGGGCCAGCGAGACCCAGTACTTC
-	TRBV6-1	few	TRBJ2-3	CATSLDVLRDTQYF	TGTGCCACCTCCTTAGACGTATTGAGGGATACGCAGTATTTT
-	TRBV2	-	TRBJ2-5	CASTEGPGQETQYF	TGTGCCAGCACCGAAGGTCCGGGTCAAGAGACCCAGTACTTC
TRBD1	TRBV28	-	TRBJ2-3	CASSPRTGQGPDTQYF	TGTGCCAGCAGTCCTAGAACCGGACAGGGCCCAGATACGCAGTATTTT
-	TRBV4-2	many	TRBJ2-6	CASSTKQGPGANVLTF	TGTGCCAGCAGCACCAAACAGGGCCCTGGGGCCAACGTCCTGACTTTC
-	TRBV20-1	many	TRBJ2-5	CSAIHPTSKETQYF	TGCAGTGCTATACACCCGACTAGTAAAGAGACCCAGTACTTC
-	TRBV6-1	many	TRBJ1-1	CASRPRGGTEAFF	TGTGCCAGCAGACCCAGGGGCGGCACTGAAGCTTTCTTT
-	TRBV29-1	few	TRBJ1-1	CSVEDRGGSAFF	TGCAGCGTTGAAGATCGGGGGGGCTCGGCTTTCTTT
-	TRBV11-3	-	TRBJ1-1	CASSTQEGLNTEAFF	TGTGCCAGCAGCACACAGGAGGGGCTGAACACTGAAGCTTTCTTT
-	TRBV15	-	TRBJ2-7	CATSREKKGHEQYF	TGTGCCACCAGCAGAGAAAAGAAGGGGCACGAGCAGTACTTC
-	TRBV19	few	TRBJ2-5	CASSIDSQGETQYF	TGTGCCAGTAGTATAGATAGCCAGGGAGAGACCCAGTACTTC
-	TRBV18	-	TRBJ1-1	CASSTREDTEAFF	TGTGCCAGCTCGACAAGGGAGGACACTGAAGCTTTCTTT
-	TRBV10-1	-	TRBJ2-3	CASSGGTRNTDTQYF	TGCGCCAGCAGTGGAGGGACAAGAAACACAGATACGCAGTATTTT
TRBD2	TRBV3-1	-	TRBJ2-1	CASSQASGPAYNEQFF	TGTGCCAGCAGCCAGGCTAGCGGACCCGCTTACAATGAGCAGTTCTTC
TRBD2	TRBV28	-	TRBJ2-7	CASSLLSGRRTYEQYF	TGTGCCAGCAGTTTACTTAGCGGGAGGCGAACCTACGAGCAGTACTTC
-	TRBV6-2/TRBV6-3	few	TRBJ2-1	CASTQGPARYNEQFF	TGTGCCAGCACTCAGGGACCCGCCCGTTACAATGAGCAGTTCTTC
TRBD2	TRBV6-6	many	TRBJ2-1	CASSYGRGRSYNEQFF	TGTGCCAGCAGTTACGGGCGGGGGAGGTCCTACAATGAGCAGTTCTTC
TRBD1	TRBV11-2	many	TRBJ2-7	CASSLEAGGFYEQYF	TGTGCCAGCAGCTTAGAGGCAGGGGGCTTCTACGAGCAGTACTTC
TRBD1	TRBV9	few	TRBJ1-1	CASSPQGVNTEAFF	TGTGCCAGCAGCCCCCAGGGGGTCAACACTGAAGCTTTCTTT
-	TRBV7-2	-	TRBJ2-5	CASSTYQETQYF	TGTGCCAGCAGCACCTACCAAGAGACCCAGTACTTC